The clone carrying this T cell receptor beta chain was seen only once. The antigen is unknown. Tens of thousands of T cell genomes, or about 0.2 ug DNA, went into the sorted-subset replicate PCRs. Profiled with immunoSEQ multiplex PCR; TCRdb holds only in-frame clones, not every one. The profile shows some 2,400,000 clones, under 97% of them singletons. The data were obtained in a study of shared clonotypes between healthy human individuals. Whole-study results and caveats: Compared with clonotypes that all four donors shared, non-shared clonotypes had lower generation probabilities. Sampling included only blood; tissue repertoires likely differ. Sharing across four donors was highest in naive CD4 (roughly 5%) and lowest in memory CD8 (0.4%).

Germline V lookup: CDR1 LNHDA, CDR2 SQIVND (reference sequence). This CDR3 contains 14 residues. The V gene lost 8 bases and the J gene lost 3 bases, with 16 bases spanning the gap. The TCR comes from a man between 18 and 29 years old in good health. The chain joins TRBV19 to TRBJ1-2; D perhaps matches TRBD1 (5 bases). Sequencing was performed on naive CD4+ T cells sorted from blood. This sample's subset: CD45RA+ positively selected. CDR3: CASRKPGLYYGYTF. CDR3 bases: TGTGCCAGTCGAAAACCGGGACTGTACTATGGCTACACCTTC.